A single T cell receptor (beta chain) is shown here with its context. Its antigen remains unidentified. This entry comes from a study of T cell clones after liver transplantation. Background on the study: Liver transplant recipients had immunosuppression withdrawal attempted within 2 years.

Sequenced by immunoSEQ multiplex PCR; TCRdb stores in-frame clones only, minus some. Counted here are nearly 55,000 clones, roughly 84% occurring once; the ten biggest clones make up 8% to 9.5%. Study conclusions and caveats: A significant post-transplant drop in circulating graft-donor-reactive CD4 TCRbeta sequences occurred in most of the 8 subjects.

This CDR3 spans 16 amino acids. Deletions cut 3 bases from V and 0 bases from J, with 9 bases between. The germline V gene has CDR1 SGHTA and CDR2 FQGNSA. The TCR was taken from a human donor who received a liver transplant. The sequencing here drew on CD4+ T cells from blood, taken before liver transplant. The V and J genes are TRBV7-2 and TRBJ2-6; D possibly matches TRBD1 or TRBD2 (5 bases each). The CDR3 coding sequence is TGTGCCAGCAGCTTGGGACGGTCCTCTGGGGCCAACGTCCTGACTTTC. Its translation: CASSLGRSSGANVLTF.